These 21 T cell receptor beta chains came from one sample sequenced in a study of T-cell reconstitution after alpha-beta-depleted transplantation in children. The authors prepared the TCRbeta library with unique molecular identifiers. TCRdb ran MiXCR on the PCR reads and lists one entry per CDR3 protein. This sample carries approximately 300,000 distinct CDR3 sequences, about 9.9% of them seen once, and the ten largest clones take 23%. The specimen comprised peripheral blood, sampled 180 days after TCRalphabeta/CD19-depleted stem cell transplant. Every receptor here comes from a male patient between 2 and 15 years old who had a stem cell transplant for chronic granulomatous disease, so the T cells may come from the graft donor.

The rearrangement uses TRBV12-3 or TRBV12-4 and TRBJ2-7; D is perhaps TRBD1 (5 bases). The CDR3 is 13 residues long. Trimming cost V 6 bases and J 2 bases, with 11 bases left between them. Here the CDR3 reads CASRKQETYEQYF. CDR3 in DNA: TGTGCCAGCAGGAAACAGGAAACCTACGAGCAGTACTTC.

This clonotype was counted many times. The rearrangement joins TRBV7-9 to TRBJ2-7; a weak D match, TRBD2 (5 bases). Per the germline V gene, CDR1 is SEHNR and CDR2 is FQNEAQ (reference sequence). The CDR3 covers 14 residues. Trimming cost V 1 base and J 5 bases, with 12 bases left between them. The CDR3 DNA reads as TGTGCCAGCAGCTTAGGTCTATCTAGCAACGAGCAGTACTTC. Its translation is CASSLGLSSNEQYF.

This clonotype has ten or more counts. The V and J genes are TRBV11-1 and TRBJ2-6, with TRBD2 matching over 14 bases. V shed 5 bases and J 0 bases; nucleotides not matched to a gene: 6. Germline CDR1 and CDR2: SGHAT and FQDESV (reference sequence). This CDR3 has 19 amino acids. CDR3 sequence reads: CASSVGLAGVDSGANVLTF. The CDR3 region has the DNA TGTGCCAGCAGCGTGGGACTAGCGGGAGTGGACTCTGGGGCCAACGTCCTGACTTTC.

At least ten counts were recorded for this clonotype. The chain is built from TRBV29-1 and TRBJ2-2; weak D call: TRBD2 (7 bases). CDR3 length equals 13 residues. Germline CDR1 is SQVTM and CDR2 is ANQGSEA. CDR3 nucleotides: TGCACCGCCTGGGGGGGCGACACCGGGGAGCTGTTTTTT. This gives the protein CTAWGGDTGELFF.

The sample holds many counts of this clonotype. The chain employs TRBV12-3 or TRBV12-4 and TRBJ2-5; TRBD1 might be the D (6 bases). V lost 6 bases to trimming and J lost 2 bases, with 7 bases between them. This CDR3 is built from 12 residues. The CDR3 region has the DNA TGTGCCAGCAGCGGACAGCAAGAGACCCAGTACTTC. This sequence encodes CASSGQQETQYF.

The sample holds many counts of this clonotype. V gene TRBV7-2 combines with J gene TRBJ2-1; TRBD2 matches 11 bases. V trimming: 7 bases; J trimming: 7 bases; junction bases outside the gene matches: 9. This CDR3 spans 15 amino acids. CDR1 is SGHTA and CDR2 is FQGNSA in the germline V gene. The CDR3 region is CASNILAGVGNEQFF. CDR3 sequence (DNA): TGTGCCAGCAACATACTAGCGGGAGTTGGTAATGAGCAGTTCTTC.

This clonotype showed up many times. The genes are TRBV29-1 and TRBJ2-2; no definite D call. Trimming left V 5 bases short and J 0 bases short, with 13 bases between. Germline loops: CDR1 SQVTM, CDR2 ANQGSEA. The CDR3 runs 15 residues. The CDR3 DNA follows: TGCAGCGTTCGTATCCCTGGATCGAACACCGGGGAGCTGTTTTTT. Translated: CSVRIPGSNTGELFF.

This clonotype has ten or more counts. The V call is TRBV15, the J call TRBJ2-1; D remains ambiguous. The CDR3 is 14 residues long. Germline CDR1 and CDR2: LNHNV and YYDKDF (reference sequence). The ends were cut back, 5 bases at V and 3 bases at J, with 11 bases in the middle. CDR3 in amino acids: CATSPVRYYNEQFF. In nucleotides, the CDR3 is TGTGCCACCAGCCCTGTTAGATACTACAATGAGCAGTTCTTC.

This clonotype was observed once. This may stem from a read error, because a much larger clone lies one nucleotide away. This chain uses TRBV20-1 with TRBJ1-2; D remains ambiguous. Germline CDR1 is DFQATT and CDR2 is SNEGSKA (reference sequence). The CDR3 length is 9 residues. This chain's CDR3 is CSAKYGYTF. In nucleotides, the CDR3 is TGCAGTGCTAAGTATGGCTACACCTTC.

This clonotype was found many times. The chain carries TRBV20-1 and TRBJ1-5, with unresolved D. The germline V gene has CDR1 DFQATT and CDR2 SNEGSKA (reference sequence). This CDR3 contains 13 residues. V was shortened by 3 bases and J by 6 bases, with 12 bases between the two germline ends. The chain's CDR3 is CSASNGVTQPQHF. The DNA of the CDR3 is TGCAGTGCTAGTAACGGCGTAACTCAGCCCCAGCATTTT.

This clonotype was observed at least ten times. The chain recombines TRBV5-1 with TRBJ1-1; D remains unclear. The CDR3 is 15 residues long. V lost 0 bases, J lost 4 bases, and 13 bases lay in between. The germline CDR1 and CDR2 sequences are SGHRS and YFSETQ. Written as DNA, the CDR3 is TGCGCCAGCAGCTTGGTTGCGGGTTTCGTCACTGAAGCTTTCTTT. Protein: CASSLVAGFVTEAFF.

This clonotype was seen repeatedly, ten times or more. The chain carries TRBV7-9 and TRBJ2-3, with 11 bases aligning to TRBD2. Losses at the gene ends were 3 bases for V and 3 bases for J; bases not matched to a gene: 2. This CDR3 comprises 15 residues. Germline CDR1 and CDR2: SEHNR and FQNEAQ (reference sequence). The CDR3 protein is CASSFTSGGTDTQYF. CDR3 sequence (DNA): TGTGCCAGCAGCTTTACTAGCGGGGGAACAGATACGCAGTATTTT.

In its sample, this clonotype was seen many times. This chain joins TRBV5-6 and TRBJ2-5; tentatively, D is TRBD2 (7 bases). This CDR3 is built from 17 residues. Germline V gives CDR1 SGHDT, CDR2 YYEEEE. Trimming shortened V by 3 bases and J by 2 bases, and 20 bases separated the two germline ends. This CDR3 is CASSWGSRGRLQETQYF. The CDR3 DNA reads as TGTGCCAGCAGCTGGGGGTCGCGGGGGCGCTTGCAAGAGACCCAGTACTTC.

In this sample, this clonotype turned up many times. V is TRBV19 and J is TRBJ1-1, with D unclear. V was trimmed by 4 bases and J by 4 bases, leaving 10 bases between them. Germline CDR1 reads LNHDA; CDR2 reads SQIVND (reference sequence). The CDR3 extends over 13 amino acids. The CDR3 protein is CASSNEWATEAFF. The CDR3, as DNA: TGTGCCAGTAGTAATGAGTGGGCCACTGAAGCTTTCTTT.

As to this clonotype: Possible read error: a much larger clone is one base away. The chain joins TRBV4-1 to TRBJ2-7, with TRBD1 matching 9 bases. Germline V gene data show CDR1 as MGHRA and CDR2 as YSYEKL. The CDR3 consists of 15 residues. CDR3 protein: CASSQTGTGYYEQHF. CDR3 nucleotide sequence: TGCGCCAGCAGCCAAACCGGGACAGGGTACTACGAGCAGCACTTC.

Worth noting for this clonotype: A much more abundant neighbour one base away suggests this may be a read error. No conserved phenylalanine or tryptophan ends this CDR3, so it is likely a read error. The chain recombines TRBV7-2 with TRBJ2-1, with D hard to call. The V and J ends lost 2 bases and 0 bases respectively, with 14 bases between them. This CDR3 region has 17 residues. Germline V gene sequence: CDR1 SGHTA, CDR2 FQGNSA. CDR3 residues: CASSLRPLPSSYNEQFL. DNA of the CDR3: TGTGCCAGCAGCTTAAGGCCACTACCGAGCTCCTACAATGAGCAGTTCTTG.

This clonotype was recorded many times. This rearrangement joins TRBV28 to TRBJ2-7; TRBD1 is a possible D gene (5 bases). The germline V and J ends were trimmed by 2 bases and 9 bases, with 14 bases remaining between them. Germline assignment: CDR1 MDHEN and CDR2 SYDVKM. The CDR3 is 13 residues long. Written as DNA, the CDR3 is TGTGCCAGCAGTTTAGGGCTAGGGGCATGGCAGTACTTC. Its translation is CASSLGLGAWQYF.

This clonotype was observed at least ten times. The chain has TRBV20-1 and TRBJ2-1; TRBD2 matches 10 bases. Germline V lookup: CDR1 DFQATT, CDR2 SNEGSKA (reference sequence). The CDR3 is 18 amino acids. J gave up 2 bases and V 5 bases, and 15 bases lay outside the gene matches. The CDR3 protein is CSAARDRFTSGAYNEQFF. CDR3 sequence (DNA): TGCAGTGCTGCCCGGGACAGATTTACTAGCGGGGCCTACAATGAGCAGTTCTTC.

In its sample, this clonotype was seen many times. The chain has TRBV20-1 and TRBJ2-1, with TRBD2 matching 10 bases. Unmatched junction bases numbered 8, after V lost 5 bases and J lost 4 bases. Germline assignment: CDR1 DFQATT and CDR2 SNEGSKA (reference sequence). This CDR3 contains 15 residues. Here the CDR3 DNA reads TGCAGTGCTGCCCCAACTAGCGGGAATTACAATGAGCAGTTCTTC. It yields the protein CSAAPTSGNYNEQFF.

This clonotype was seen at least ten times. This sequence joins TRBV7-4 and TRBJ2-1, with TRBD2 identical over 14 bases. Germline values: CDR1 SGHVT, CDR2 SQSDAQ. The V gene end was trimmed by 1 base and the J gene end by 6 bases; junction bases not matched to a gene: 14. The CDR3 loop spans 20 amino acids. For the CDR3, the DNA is TGTGCCAGCAGCTTAGTCCCGACTAGCGGGAGGGTTGGGGCAACCAATGAGCAGTTCTTC. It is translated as CASSLVPTSGRVGATNEQFF.

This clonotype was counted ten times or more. The CDR3 loop reads CASSRGLLRRYDNEQFF. CDR3 nucleotide sequence: TGCGCCAGCAGCCGCGGACTCCTTCGTCGATACGACAATGAGCAGTTCTTC. The gene calls are TRBV5-1 and TRBJ2-1; D is perhaps TRBD2 (5 bases). The V end was cut by 4 bases, the J end by 5 bases, with 22 bases between. Germline V gene data show CDR1 as SGHRS and CDR2 as YFSETQ. This CDR3 has 17 amino acids.